Given below is one TCR beta chain in context. These data originate in a study of blood T cell repertoires in COVID-19. The overall study: Sites in the United States, Italy and Spain provided acute and convalescent COVID-19 samples.

From germline, CDR1 is SGHTA and CDR2 FQGTGA. Trimming left V 4 bases short and J 4 bases short, with 16 bases between. There are 16 residues in the CDR3. TCRdb's table, derived via immunoSEQ multiplex PCR, lists solely in-frame clones and lacks some. The sample has about 70,000 clones, roughly 83% seen once. V usage is TRBV7-3 and J usage is TRBJ2-2, with a possible D match to TRBD1 (6 bases). This TCR was recovered from a man aged 30 to 45 with COVID-19, enrolled during active disease. The specimen was peripheral blood. CDR3 coding DNA: TGTGCCAGCAGCTCTAGAAGGGGGTCTTTCACCGGGGAGCTGTTTTTT. Its protein is CASSSRRGSFTGELFF.